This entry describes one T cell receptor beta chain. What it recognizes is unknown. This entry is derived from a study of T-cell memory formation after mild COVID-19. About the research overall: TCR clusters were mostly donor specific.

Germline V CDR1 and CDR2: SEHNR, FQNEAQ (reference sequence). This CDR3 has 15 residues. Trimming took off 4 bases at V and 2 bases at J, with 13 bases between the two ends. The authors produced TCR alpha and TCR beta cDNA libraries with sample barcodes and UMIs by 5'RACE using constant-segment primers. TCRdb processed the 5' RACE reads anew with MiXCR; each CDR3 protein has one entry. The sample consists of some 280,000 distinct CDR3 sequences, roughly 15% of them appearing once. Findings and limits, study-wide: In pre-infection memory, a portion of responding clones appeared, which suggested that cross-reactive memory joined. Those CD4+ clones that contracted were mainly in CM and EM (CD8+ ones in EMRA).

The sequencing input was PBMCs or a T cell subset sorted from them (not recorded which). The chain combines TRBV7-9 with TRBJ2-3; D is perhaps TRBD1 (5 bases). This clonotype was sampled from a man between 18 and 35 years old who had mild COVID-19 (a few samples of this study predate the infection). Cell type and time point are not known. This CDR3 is CASSSRQSPTDTQYF. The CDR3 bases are TGTGCCAGCAGCTCGCGACAGTCTCCCACAGATACGCAGTATTTT.